The clone carrying this TCR beta chain turned up a few times. Its antigen remains unidentified. The CDR3 is 16 amino acids. With V trimmed by 6 bases and J by 7 bases, 11 bases remained unmatched. Germline lookup yields CDR1 MNHNS and CDR2 SASEGT. Using its own MiXCR run on the 5' RACE reads, TCRdb lists one record per CDR3 protein. There are hundreds of thousands of distinct CDR3 sequences in the sample; roughly 8% occur only once, and roughly 0.9% lies in the top ten. Healthy Caucasian individuals made up all the donors. This specimen belongs to a study of identical twins. Study-level results: A cross-sectional statistical analysis, not follow-up of the same donors, supported the conclusions.

These data are also associated with another study on yellow fever vaccine responses in identical twins.

The sample comprised PBMCs. The chain combines TRBV6-1 with TRBJ2-1, with 11 bases identical to TRBD1. The sequence was obtained from a young woman in good health. This CDR3 reads CASSLHPGQGANEQFF. The CDR3 DNA is TGTGCCAGCAGCCTACATCCCGGACAGGGGGCAAATGAGCAGTTCTTC.